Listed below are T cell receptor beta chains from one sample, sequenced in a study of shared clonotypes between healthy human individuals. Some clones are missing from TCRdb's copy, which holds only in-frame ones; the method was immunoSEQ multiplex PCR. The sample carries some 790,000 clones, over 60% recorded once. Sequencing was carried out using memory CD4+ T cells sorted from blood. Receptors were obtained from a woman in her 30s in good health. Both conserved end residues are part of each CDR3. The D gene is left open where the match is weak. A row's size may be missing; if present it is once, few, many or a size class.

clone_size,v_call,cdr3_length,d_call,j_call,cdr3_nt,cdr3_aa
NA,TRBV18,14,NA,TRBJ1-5,TGTGCCAGCTCACCGGACAGCGGTGGACAGCCCCAGCATTTT,CASSPDSGGQPQHF
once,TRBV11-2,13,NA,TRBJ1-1,TGTGCCAGCGATTACCTTATGAACACTGAAGCTTTCTTT,CASDYLMNTEAFF
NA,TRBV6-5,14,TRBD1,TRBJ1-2,TGTGCCAGCAGTTATGGACAGGATTATAATGGCTACACCTTC,CASSYGQDYNGYTF
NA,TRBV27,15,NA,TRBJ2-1,TGTGCCAGCAGTTTACCCGGACGGTGGAACAATGAGCAGTTCTTC,CASSLPGRWNNEQFF
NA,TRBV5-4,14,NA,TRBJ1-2,TGTGCCAGCAGCTTGGAGGGAACTAACTATGGCTACACCTTC,CASSLEGTNYGYTF
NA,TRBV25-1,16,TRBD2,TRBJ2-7,TGTGCCAGCAGTTTAGTGGCTAGCGGGAGTTTCAACGAGCAGTACTTC,CASSLVASGSFNEQYF
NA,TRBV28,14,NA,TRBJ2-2,TGTGCCAGCAGTTTAAGTACGAGTACCGGGGAGCTGTTTTTT,CASSLSTSTGELFF
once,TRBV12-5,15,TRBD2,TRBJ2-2,TGTGCTAGTGGTTCTGGCGGGGGGAACACCGGGGAGCTGTTTTTT,CASGSGGGNTGELFF
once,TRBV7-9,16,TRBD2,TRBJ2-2,TGTGCCAGCAGCTCAGGACTAGCGGGAGTTAGCGGGGAGCTGTTTTTT,CASSSGLAGVSGELFF
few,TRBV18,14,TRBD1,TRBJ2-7,TGTGCCAGCTCCCCGGGACAGAGAGGGGGCGAGCAGTACTTC,CASSPGQRGGEQYF
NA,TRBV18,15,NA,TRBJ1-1,TGTGCCAGCTCACAACGGGAGGTCATGAACACTGAAGCTTTCTTT,CASSQREVMNTEAFF
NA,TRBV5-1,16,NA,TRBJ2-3,TGCGCCAGCAGCCCCGGGACGGCCCCGATGAGCGATACGCAGTATTTT,CASSPGTAPMSDTQYF
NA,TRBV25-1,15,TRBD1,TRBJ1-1,TGTGCCAGCAGTGCCCGGGACAGGGGTAACACTGAAGCTTTCTTT,CASSARDRGNTEAFF
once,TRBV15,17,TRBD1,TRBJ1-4,TGTGCCACCAGCAGAACCGGGACAGGATCAACTAATGAAAAACTGTTTTTT,CATSRTGTGSTNEKLFF
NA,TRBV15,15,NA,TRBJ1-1,TGTGCCACCAGCAGAGCGAGAGGGTTTCCCACTGAAGCTTTCTTT,CATSRARGFPTEAFF
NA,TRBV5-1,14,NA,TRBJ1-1,TGCGCCAGCAGCCCGAGGGTAGGGGGTACTGAAGCTTTCTTT,CASSPRVGGTEAFF
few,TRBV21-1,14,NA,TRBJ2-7,TGTGCCAGCAGCGCCACTAGGCCCTGTTACGAGCAGTACTTC,CASSATRPCYEQYF
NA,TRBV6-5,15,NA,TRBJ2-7,TGTGCCAGCAGTTACTCCTACAGGGGAGGGTACGAGCAGTACTTC,CASSYSYRGGYEQYF